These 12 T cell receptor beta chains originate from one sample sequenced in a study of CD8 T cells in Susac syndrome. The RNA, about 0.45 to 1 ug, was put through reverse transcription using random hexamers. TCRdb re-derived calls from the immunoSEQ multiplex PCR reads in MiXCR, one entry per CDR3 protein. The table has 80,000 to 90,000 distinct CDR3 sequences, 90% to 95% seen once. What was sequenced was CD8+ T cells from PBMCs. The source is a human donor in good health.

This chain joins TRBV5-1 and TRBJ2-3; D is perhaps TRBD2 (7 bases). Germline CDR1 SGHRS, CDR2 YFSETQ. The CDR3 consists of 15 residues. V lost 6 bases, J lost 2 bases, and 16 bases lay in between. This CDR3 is CASTRRGGLTDTQYF. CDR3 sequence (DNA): TGCGCCAGCACCCGAAGGGGGGGGCTCACAGATACGCAGTATTTT.

The CDR3 DNA sequence: TGTGCCAGCAGCCTATTCGACAGGGAGGGGAGCAATCAGCCCCAGCATTTT. Protein sequence: CASSLFDREGSNQPQHF. The chain employs TRBV5-6 and TRBJ1-5, with 7 positions matching TRBD1. Trimming took 4 bases from V and 1 from J; bases not matched to a gene: 11. Germline CDR1 and CDR2: SGHDT and YYEEEE. The CDR3 has 17 residues.

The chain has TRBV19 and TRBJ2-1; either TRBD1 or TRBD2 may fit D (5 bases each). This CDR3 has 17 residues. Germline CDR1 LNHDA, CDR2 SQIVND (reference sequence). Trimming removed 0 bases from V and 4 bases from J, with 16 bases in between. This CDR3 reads CASSIDQGEEEYNEQFF. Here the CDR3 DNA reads TGTGCCAGTAGTATAGATCAGGGAGAGGAGGAGTACAATGAGCAGTTCTTC.

Written as DNA, the CDR3 is TGTGCCAGCAGCGTCGCCCAGGGACCCAACTATGGCTACACCTTC. Translating it yields CASSVAQGPNYGYTF. The V call is TRBV9, the J call TRBJ1-2, with a weak D call TRBD1 (5 bases). Trimming pared 2 bases from V and 2 bases from J, leaving 13 bases between. CDR3 length equals 15 residues. Germline loops: CDR1 SGDLS, CDR2 YYNGEE.

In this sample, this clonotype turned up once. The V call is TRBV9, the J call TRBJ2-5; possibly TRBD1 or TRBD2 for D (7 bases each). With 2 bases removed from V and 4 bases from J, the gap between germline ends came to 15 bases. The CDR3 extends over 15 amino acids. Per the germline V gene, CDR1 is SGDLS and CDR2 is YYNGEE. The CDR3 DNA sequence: TGTGCCAGCAGCGTTGGGGAGGGGGCTGCAGAGACCCAGTACTTC. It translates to CASSVGEGAAETQYF.

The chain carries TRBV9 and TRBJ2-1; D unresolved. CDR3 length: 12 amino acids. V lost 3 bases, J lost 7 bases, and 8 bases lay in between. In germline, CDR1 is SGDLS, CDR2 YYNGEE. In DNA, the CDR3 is TGTGCCAGCAGCGACCTTCTGAATGAGCAGTTCTTC. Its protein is CASSDLLNEQFF.

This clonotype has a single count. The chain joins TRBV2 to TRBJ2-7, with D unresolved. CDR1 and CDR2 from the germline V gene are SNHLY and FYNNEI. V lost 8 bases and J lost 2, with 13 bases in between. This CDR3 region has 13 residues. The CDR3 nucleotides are TGTGCCAGCTCGTTGACGGCGACCTACGAGCAGTACTTC. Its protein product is CASSLTATYEQYF.

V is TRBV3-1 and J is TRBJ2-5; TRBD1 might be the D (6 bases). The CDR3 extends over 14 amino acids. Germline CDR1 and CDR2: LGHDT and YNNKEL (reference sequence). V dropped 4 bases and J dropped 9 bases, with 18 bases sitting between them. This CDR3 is CASSRIGQTGAQYF. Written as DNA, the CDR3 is TGTGCCAGCAGCCGAATAGGACAGACCGGGGCCCAGTACTTC.

The CDR3 is CASSSPIAGREQYF. The CDR3 nucleotides are TGTGCCAGCAGCTCCCCAATAGCGGGGCGGGAGCAGTACTTC. The V call is TRBV5-6, the J call TRBJ2-7; TRBD2 matches 8 bases. The CDR3 has 14 amino acids. V gave up 3 bases and J gave up 7 bases; unmatched junction bases: 9. CDR1 is SGHDT and CDR2 is YYEEEE in the germline V gene.

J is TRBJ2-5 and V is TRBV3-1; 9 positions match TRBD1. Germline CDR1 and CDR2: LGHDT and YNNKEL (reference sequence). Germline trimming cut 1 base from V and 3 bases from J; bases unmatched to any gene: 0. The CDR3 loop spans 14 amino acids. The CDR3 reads CASSQGTGEETQYF. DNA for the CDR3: TGTGCCAGCAGCCAAGGGACAGGGGAAGAGACCCAGTACTTC.

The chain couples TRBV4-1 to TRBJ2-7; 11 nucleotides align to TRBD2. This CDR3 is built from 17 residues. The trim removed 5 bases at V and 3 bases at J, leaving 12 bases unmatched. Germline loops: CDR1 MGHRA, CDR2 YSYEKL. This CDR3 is CASSELGLAGGHYEQYF. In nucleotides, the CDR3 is TGCGCCAGCAGCGAGCTGGGGCTAGCGGGGGGCCACTACGAGCAGTACTTC.

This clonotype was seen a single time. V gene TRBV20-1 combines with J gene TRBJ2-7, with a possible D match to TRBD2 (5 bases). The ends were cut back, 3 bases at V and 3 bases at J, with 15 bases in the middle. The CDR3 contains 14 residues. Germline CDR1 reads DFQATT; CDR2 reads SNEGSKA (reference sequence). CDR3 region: CSARLLALGYEQYF. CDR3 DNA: TGCAGTGCTAGGTTGCTAGCCTTGGGCTACGAGCAGTACTTC.